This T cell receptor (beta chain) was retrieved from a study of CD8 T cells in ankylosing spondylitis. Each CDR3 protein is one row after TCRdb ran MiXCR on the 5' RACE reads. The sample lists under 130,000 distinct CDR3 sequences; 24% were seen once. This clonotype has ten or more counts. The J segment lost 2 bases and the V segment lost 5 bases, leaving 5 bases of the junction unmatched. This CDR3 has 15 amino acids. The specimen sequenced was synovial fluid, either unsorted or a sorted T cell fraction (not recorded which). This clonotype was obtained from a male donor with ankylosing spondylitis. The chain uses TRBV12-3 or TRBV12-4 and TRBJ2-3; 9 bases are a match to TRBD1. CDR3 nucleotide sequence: TGTGCCAGCAGTCTCCGGACAGGGGCCACAGATACGCAGTATTTT. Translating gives CASSLRTGATDTQYF.